The clone carrying this T cell receptor (beta chain) was counted between two and nine times. The CDR3 contains 17 residues. V dropped 0 bases and J dropped 2 bases, with 16 bases sitting between them. The germline V gene has CDR1 GTSNPN and CDR2 SVGIG (reference sequence). It was during active infection that Seattle patients were enrolled and then longitudinally followed. The sample comes from a study of blood T cell repertoires in COVID-19. The wider study: The study drew acute and convalescent COVID-19 samples from the United States, Italy and Spain. PBMCs, B-cell-depleted T cells, or T cells provided the cDNA or gDNA that made up the material.

Only in-frame clones appear in the TCRdb table, and some are missing; sequencing was by immunoSEQ multiplex PCR. The data show about 180,000 clones, 75% to 90% seen once. The origin of this receptor is a woman in her 70s with COVID-19, enrolled during active disease. The specimen was peripheral blood. This rearrangement joins TRBV30 to TRBJ1-4; D gene uncertain. The CDR3 protein is CAWSVRREWATNEKLFF. In nucleotides, the CDR3 is TGTGCCTGGAGTGTACGAAGGGAGTGGGCGACTAATGAAAAACTGTTTTTT.